This record looks at one T cell receptor beta chain sequence and its context. Its antigen is undetermined. These data originate in a study of cytomegalovirus exposure and HLA in healthy donors. General study results and limits: The classifier reportedly diagnosed cytomegalovirus status with high sensitivity and specificity.

Trimming took off 2 bases at V and 4 bases at J, with 9 bases between the two ends. CDR1 is SGHTA, CDR2 FQGNSA, per germline. The CDR3 is 13 amino acids. 60 Vbeta and 13 Jbeta primers were used in PCR. Clones were sequenced by immunoSEQ multiplex PCR, and TCRdb holds only the in-frame ones, with some missing. The table shows 180,000 or so clones, with approximately 84% occurring only once. This TCR was sampled from a female donor in good health and CMV-seronegative. Sequencing was carried out using PBMCs. The chain links TRBV7-2 to TRBJ2-7, with D possibly TRBD2 on 5 matching bases. CDR3 sequence: CASSLPGKYEQYF. The CDR3, as DNA: TGTGCCAGCAGCTTACCCGGGAAATACGAGCAGTACTTC.